This passage covers 15 T cell receptor beta chains from one sample sequenced in a study of cytomegalovirus exposure and HLA in healthy donors. The PCR employed 60 Vbeta primers together with 13 Jbeta primers. The method was immunoSEQ multiplex PCR; TCRdb's version includes in-frame clones alone and lacks a portion of them. The sample comprises about 200,000 clones, 82% of which are singletons, and roughly 0.1% rests with the top ten. The sequencing sample was made of PBMCs. The receptors derive from a boy aged 2-9 years in good health and CMV-seronegative.

This clone was detected only a few times. V gene TRBV7-3 combines with J gene TRBJ2-3; D gene ambiguous. The germline gives CDR1 SGHTA, CDR2 FQGTGA. V lost 0 bases, J lost 2 bases, and 9 bases lay in between. The CDR3 is 15 amino acids. CDR3 region: CASSLTHTVTDTQYF. CDR3 DNA sequence: TGTGCCAGCAGCTTAACTCATACTGTCACAGATACGCAGTATTTT.

The rearrangement joins TRBV2 to TRBJ2-5; D might be TRBD2 (5 bases). The germline gives CDR1 SNHLY, CDR2 FYNNEI. This CDR3 is 12 amino acids long. V was clipped by 8 bases and J by 0 bases, with 7 bases between them. Written as DNA, the CDR3 is TGTGCCAGCGGGAGCGACCAAGAGACCCAGTACTTC. Its protein product is CASGSDQETQYF.

A remark on this clone: An end of the junction does not agree with germline; a read error may underlie this. The gene calls are TRBV7-9 and TRBJ2-7; TRBD2 matches 11 bases. This CDR3 contains 15 residues. Germline V lookup: CDR1 SEHNR, CDR2 FQNEAQ (reference sequence). CDR3: CSSSLLAGGRVEQYF. For the CDR3, the DNA is TGTTCCAGCAGCTTATTAGCGGGGGGGCGGGTCGAGCAGTACTTC. Drawing the rest from reference TRBV7-9 and TRBJ2-7, the complete variable domain is DTGVSQNPRHKITKRGQNVTFRCDPISEHNRLYWYRQTLGQGPEFLTYFQNEAQLEKSRLLSDRFSAERPKGSFSTLEIQRTEQGDSAMYLCSSSLLAGGRVEQYFGPGTRLTVT.

About this clone: The sample holds other DNA sequences that translate to the same CDR3. The V gene is TRBV19, the J gene TRBJ2-3; 7 bases fit TRBD2. Unmatched junction bases numbered 1, after V lost 1 base and J lost 3 bases. Germline V lookup: CDR1 LNHDA, CDR2 SQIVND (reference sequence). This CDR3 has 14 amino acids. The CDR3 loop reads CASSIGGGTDTQYF. The DNA for the CDR3 is TGTGCCAGTAGTATAGGGGGGGGGACAGATACGCAGTATTTT.

The V and J genes are TRBV4-1 and TRBJ2-3; TRBD2 matches at 9 bases. The CDR3 loop spans 16 amino acids. Germline V gene data show CDR1 as MGHRA and CDR2 as YSYEKL. Trimming took 0 bases from V and 7 from J; bases not matched to a gene: 8. CDR3 sequence reads: CASSQDRAGGPYTQYF. CDR3 sequence (DNA): TGCGCCAGCAGCCAAGACAGGGCGGGGGGGCCGTATACGCAGTATTTT.

The rearrangement links TRBV7-2 to TRBJ1-1; D gene uncertain. Germline V CDR1 and CDR2: SGHTA, FQGNSA. V lost 1 base, J lost 1 base, and 13 bases lay in between. CDR3 length: 16 residues. Here the CDR3 DNA reads TGTGCCAGCAGCTTAGTGGAAAGCCGGAGGAACACTGAAGCTTTCTTT. Its protein product is CASSLVESRRNTEAFF.

This clone was counted only a few times. The DNA for the CDR3 is TGTGCCAGCAGCTTGGTCGCGGGGGGGCCCCAGCATTTT. Protein product: CASSLVAGGPQHF. The genes are TRBV5-4 and TRBJ1-5; a weak D match, TRBD1 (5 bases). V was cut by 0 bases and J by 9 bases, with 10 bases left in between. The CDR3 length is 13 residues. From germline, CDR1 is SGHNT and CDR2 YYREEE (reference sequence). Combining the CDR3 with reference TRBV5-4 and TRBJ1-5 gives the whole variable domain ETGVTQSPTHLIKTRGQQVTLRCSSQSGHNTVSWYQQALGQGPQFIFQYYREEENGRGNFPPRFSGLQFPNYSSELNVNALELDDSALYLCASSLVAGGPQHFGDGTRLSIL.

The rearrangement uses TRBV15 and TRBJ1-4; D perhaps matches TRBD1 (5 bases). V gave up 3 bases and J gave up 0 bases, with 14 bases separating them. The length of the CDR3 is 17 residues. Germline CDR1 LNHNV, CDR2 YYDKDF (reference sequence). CDR3 sequence reads: CATSRTRQIATNEKLFF. In nucleotides, the CDR3 is TGTGCCACCAGCAGGACCAGACAGATAGCAACTAATGAAAAACTGTTTTTT.

This clone occurred a few times. V gene TRBV5-5 combines with J gene TRBJ1-2; 10 bases fit TRBD1. The CDR3 has 13 residues. Germline CDR1 SGHKS, CDR2 YYEKEE (reference sequence). Unmatched junction bases numbered 8, after V lost 5 bases and J lost 10 bases. The CDR3 here is CASSLGTGETYTF. CDR3 DNA sequence: TGTGCCAGCAGTCTTGGGACAGGGGAAACCTACACCTTC.

This rearrangement joins TRBV30 to TRBJ1-5, with D unclear. Trimming shortened V by 0 bases and J by 1 base, and 16 bases separated the two germline ends. CDR3 size: 17 residues. CDR1 GTSNPN and CDR2 SVGIG come from the germline V gene (reference sequence). This CDR3 reads CAWSVRAPEMSNQPQHF. The DNA of the CDR3 is TGTGCCTGGAGTGTAAGAGCCCCGGAGATGAGCAATCAGCCCCAGCATTTT.

The chain links TRBV21-1 to TRBJ1-1. TRBV21-1 is an annotated pseudogene. The CDR3 is 16 residues long. The DNA of the CDR3 is TGTGCCAGCAGCAAACGAGCCTTCGATTTGAACACTGAAGCTTTCTTT. This sequence encodes CASSKRAFDLNTEAFF.

This clone showed up just a few times. CDR3 protein: CASSPRARVRNEQFF. The CDR3 DNA follows: TGTGCCAGTAGTCCGCGAGCCAGGGTGAGGAATGAGCAGTTCTTC. The chain joins TRBV19 to TRBJ2-1, with a weak D call TRBD1 (5 bases). The CDR3 is 15 residues long. CDR1 is LNHDA, CDR2 SQIVND, per germline (reference sequence). Deletions cut 5 bases from V and 7 bases from J, with 18 bases between.

The CDR3 sequence is CASGLSGEAFF. CDR3 bases: TGTGCTAGTGGCCTCTCAGGGGAAGCTTTCTTT. The gene calls are TRBV12-5 and TRBJ1-1; D is possibly TRBD1 (5 bases). V was cut by 6 bases and J by 8 bases, with 10 bases left in between. In germline, CDR1 is LGHNT, CDR2 FRNRAP. CDR3 length: 11 amino acids.

This chain links TRBV12-5 with TRBJ1-5; no reliable D call. CDR1 and CDR2 (germline): LGHNT, FRNRAP. CDR3 length: 14 amino acids. The V end was cut by 7 bases, the J end by 1 base, with 11 bases between. Here the CDR3 DNA reads TGTGCTAGTGCCCTTTATTCGAGCAATCAGCCCCAGCATTTT. Its translation is CASALYSSNQPQHF. Full variable domain (missing parts from reference TRBV12-5 and TRBJ1-5): DARVTQTPRHKVTEMGQEVTMRCQPILGHNTVFWYRQTMMQGLELLAYFRNRAPLDDSGMPKDRFSAEMPDATLATLKIQPSEPRDSAVYFCASALYSSNQPQHFGDGTRLSIL.

This clone was recorded once. The gene calls are TRBV4-2 and TRBJ2-5; a weak D match, TRBD2 (7 bases). V lost 1 base and J lost 5, with 14 bases in between. Germline CDR1 is LGHNA and CDR2 is YNFKEQ. The CDR3 loop spans 15 amino acids. The CDR3 is CASSQGEGGPETQYF. CDR3 coding DNA: TGTGCCAGCAGCCAAGGGGAGGGGGGACCTGAGACCCAGTACTTC.